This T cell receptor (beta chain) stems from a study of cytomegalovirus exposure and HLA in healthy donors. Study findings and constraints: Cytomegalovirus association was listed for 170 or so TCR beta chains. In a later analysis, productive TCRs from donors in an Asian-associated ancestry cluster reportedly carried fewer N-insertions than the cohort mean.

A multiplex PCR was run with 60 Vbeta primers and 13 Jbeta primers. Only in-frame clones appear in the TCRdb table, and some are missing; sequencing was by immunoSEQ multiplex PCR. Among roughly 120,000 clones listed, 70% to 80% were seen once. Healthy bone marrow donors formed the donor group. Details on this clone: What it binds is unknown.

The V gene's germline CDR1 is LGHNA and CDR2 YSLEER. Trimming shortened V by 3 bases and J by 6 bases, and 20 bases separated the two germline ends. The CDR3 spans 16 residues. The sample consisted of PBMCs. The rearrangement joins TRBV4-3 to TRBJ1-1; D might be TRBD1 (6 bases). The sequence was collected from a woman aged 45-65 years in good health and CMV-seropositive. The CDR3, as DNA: TGCGCCAGCAGCCAGGATCGATTACAGGGCGGGTCTGAAGCTTTCTTT. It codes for CASSQDRLQGGSEAFF.